Detailed here is one TCR beta chain. Its matching antigen is unknown. The sample is drawn from a study of Siglec-9 on CD8 T cells in melanoma. Points from the study as a whole: An effector memory CD8+ T-cell subset seemingly accumulating in melanoma was reportedly marked and regulated by Siglec-9.

Trimming removed 6 bases from V and 4 bases from J, with 19 bases in between. This CDR3 region has 15 residues. Germline V gene sequence: CDR1 SGHDT, CDR2 YYEEEE. Clones were sequenced by immunoSEQ multiplex PCR, and TCRdb holds only the in-frame ones, with some missing. The sample carries around 39,000 clones, about 80% recorded once. The specimen sequenced was Siglec-9- CD8+ T cells sorted from blood. V is TRBV5-6 and J is TRBJ2-5, with D tentatively TRBD2 (6 bases). This clonotype originated in a human donor in good health. The CDR3 spells CASTWTNEGGETQYF. Here the CDR3 DNA reads TGTGCCAGCACTTGGACTAACGAAGGAGGAGAGACCCAGTACTTC.